These 14 T cell receptor beta chains were all obtained from the same sample, sequenced in a study of T cell responses to AZD1222 COVID-19 vaccine. Profiling relied on immunoSEQ multiplex PCR, and the TCRdb table lists in-frame clones only, not all of them. The profile shows about 150,000 clones, 80% to 90% of them singletons. Sequencing was performed on peripheral blood, taken on day 0 of AZD1222 vaccination. Receptors were obtained from an adult in good health.

The V gene is TRBV2, the J gene TRBJ2-5; 15 bases are a match to TRBD2. The germline V gene encodes CDR1 SNHLY and CDR2 FYNNEI. The CDR3 spans 14 residues. V was pared by 6 bases and J by 5 bases, with 1 base of the junction left unmatched. The CDR3: CASSGLAGGETQYF. CDR3 coding DNA: TGTGCCAGCAGCGGACTAGCGGGAGGGGAGACCCAGTACTTC.

The rearrangement joins TRBV11-3 to TRBJ2-5; D gene ambiguous. Germline V gene sequence: CDR1 SGHNT, CDR2 YENEEA. The CDR3 has 11 residues. V dropped 4 bases and J dropped 2 bases, with 2 bases sitting between them. Here the CDR3 DNA reads TGTGCCAGCAGCTCTCAAGAGACCCAGTACTTC. It yields the protein CASSSQETQYF.

J is TRBJ1-1 and V is TRBV10-3; 8 nucleotides line up with TRBD1. V gave up 5 bases and J gave up 5 bases; unmatched junction bases: 7. The CDR3 length is 14 residues. CDR1 ENHRY and CDR2 SYGVKD come from the germline V gene. The CDR3 nucleotides read TGTGCCATCAGTACTAACACAGGGGGGACTGAAGCTTTCTTT. Its protein is CAISTNTGGTEAFF.

This clone was recorded only once. The chain employs TRBV5-5 and TRBJ2-3; TRBD1 matches 8 bases. In germline, CDR1 is SGHKS, CDR2 YYEKEE (reference sequence). The CDR3 extends over 15 amino acids. The V gene end was trimmed by 1 base and the J gene end by 3 bases; junction bases not matched to a gene: 4. The CDR3 reads CASSLRDRRTDTQYF. The CDR3 DNA reads as TGTGCCAGCAGCTTGAGGGACAGGCGTACAGATACGCAGTATTTT.

The V gene is TRBV5-1, the J gene TRBJ1-2; D may be TRBD1 (5 bases). The V gene lost 1 base and the J gene lost 5 bases, with 18 bases spanning the gap. Looked up from germline, CDR1 is SGHRS and CDR2 is YFSETQ. The CDR3 has 16 amino acids. The CDR3 region is CASSLLSTGTAYGYTF. In nucleotides, the CDR3 is TGCGCCAGCAGCTTGCTTTCGACCGGGACGGCTTATGGCTACACCTTC.

V and J are TRBV11-2 and TRBJ2-1; TRBD2 matches 12 bases. The trim removed 5 bases at V and 0 bases at J, leaving 5 bases unmatched. Per germline, CDR1 SGHAT and CDR2 FQNNGV. CDR3 length: 17 amino acids. DNA of the CDR3: TGTGCCAGCAGCAAGGGGACTAGCGGGTTCTCCTACAATGAGCAGTTCTTC. It specifies CASSKGTSGFSYNEQFF.

This clone was detected a few times. The CDR3 bases are TGTGCCAGCAGGACGGACAGGATCTCTGGAAACACCATATATTTT. This translates into CASRTDRISGNTIYF. The chain combines TRBV28 with TRBJ1-3, with TRBD1 identical over 7 bases. Trimming at V came to 6 bases and at J to 0 bases, leaving 5 bases not matched to a gene. Germline V CDR1 and CDR2: MDHEN, SYDVKM. The CDR3 has 15 residues.

The chain carries TRBV13 and TRBJ1-3; no reliable D call. CDR3 length: 14 residues. V was trimmed by 0 bases and J by 4 bases, leaving 7 bases between them. Germline loops: CDR1 PRHDT, CDR2 FYEKMQ (reference sequence). This CDR3 reads CASSLGSGGNTIYF. The CDR3 DNA follows: TGTGCCAGCAGCTTAGGCAGCGGCGGAAACACCATATATTTT.

V and J are TRBV24-1 and TRBJ2-1; 10 bases match TRBD2. The CDR3 is made up of 15 amino acids. In germline, CDR1 is KGHDR, CDR2 SFDVKD. V shed 4 bases and J 9 bases; nucleotides not matched to a gene: 8. CDR3 in DNA: TGTGCCACCAGTGACACTAGCGGGGCCCTCTGTGAGCAGTTCTTC. Amino acid sequence: CATSDTSGALCEQFF.

CDR3 bases: TGTGCCAGCAGCCCCCGGACTCGTTCCCTGGCGGGGCAGTACTTC. Translating it yields CASSPRTRSLAGQYF. The chain combines TRBV9 with TRBJ2-7; tentatively, D is TRBD2 (5 bases). The CDR3 runs to 15 residues. The germline CDR1 and CDR2 sequences are SGDLS and YYNGEE. V was cut by 4 bases and J by 9 bases, with 23 bases left in between.

This clone was seen a single time. The rearrangement uses TRBV9 and TRBJ1-1, with 9 positions matching TRBD1. CDR1 and CDR2 from the germline V gene are SGDLS and YYNGEE. This CDR3 is 15 amino acids long. V lost 4 bases to trimming and J lost 0 bases; unmatched junction nucleotides: 4. The CDR3: CASSPGQGMNTEAFF. In DNA form, the CDR3 reads TGTGCCAGCAGCCCCGGACAGGGGATGAACACTGAAGCTTTCTTT.

This chain uses TRBV28 with TRBJ2-1; 8 nucleotides line up with TRBD1. Germline V gene sequence: CDR1 MDHEN, CDR2 SYDVKM. The CDR3 is made up of 14 amino acids. With 2 bases clipped from V and 3 bases from J, the junction kept 0 bases outside the gene matches. CDR3 sequence (DNA): TGTGCCAGCAGTTTAACAGGGGGCTACAATGAGCAGTTCTTC. Its protein product is CASSLTGGYNEQFF.

This chain connects TRBV20-1 to TRBJ2-1; D is uncertain. The CDR3 covers 11 residues. Germline V CDR1 and CDR2: DFQATT, SNEGSKA (reference sequence). Deletions cut 4 bases from V and 10 bases from J, with 11 bases between. DNA of the CDR3: TGCAGTGCTACGAGAACAGAGGAGCAGTTCTTC. It translates to CSATRTEEQFF.

The chain employs TRBV9 and TRBJ1-1, with a tentative D call TRBD1 (6 bases). In germline, CDR1 is SGDLS, CDR2 YYNGEE. The CDR3 contains 14 residues. V lost 0 bases and J 11 bases, leaving 17 bases between the germline ends. CDR3 in DNA: TGTGCCAGCAGCGTAGATCTGGGGGCGGGTACGGCTTTCTTT. It specifies CASSVDLGAGTAFF.